The clone carrying this TCR beta chain was detected a few times. The sample holds other DNA sequences that translate to the same CDR3. The source of the sample is a study of shared clonotypes between healthy human individuals. TCRdb's copy holds only in-frame clones and misses some; the assay was immunoSEQ multiplex PCR. The data show about 2.3 million clones, with about nine tenths seen just once and around 0.38% held by the top ten. The receptor's source is a man aged 18 to 35 in good health. Some clones in this sample may be carry-over from other donors' samples. The source material was naive CD4+ T cells from PBMCs. As for subset: CD45RA+ positively selected.

The CDR3 loop reads CASSLGQDYEQYF. DNA for the CDR3: TGTGCCAGCAGCCTGGGACAGGACTACGAGCAGTACTTC. V and J are TRBV7-2 and TRBJ2-7; 8 bases are shared with TRBD1. CDR1 and CDR2 from the germline V gene are SGHTA and FQGNSA. Trimming at V came to 5 bases and at J to 3 bases, leaving 3 bases not matched to a gene. The CDR3 covers 13 residues.